These 23 T cell receptor beta chains originate from one sample sequenced in a study of blood T cell repertoires in COVID-19. The protocol was immunoSEQ multiplex PCR, while the TCRdb copy is restricted to in-frame clones and leaves out a portion. The data hold 490,000 or so clones, with about 88% observed a single time. Sequenced input: PBMCs or T cells enriched from blood (not recorded which). These receptors all come from a woman in her sixties who had recovered from COVID-19.

The DNA of the CDR3 is TGTGCCAGCAGTTTATTAGGGACAAATAACTATGGCTACACCTTC. Encoded protein: CASSLLGTNNYGYTF. The chain links TRBV27 to TRBJ1-2, with a tentative D call TRBD1 (6 bases). The V and J ends lost 1 base and 1 base respectively, with 10 bases between them. There are 15 residues in the CDR3. From germline, CDR1 is MNHEY and CDR2 SMNVEV (reference sequence).

The J gene is TRBJ1-1, the V gene TRBV6-5; 7 nucleotides line up with TRBD1. The CDR3 totals 15 residues. Per the germline V gene, CDR1 is MNHEY and CDR2 is SVGAGI. V lost 0 bases, J lost 4 bases, and 5 bases stayed unmatched. CDR3 in DNA: TGTGCCAGCAGTTACTCGATAAACAGGGGCACTGAAGCTTTCTTT. Translation: CASSYSINRGTEAFF.

The rearrangement uses TRBV19 and TRBJ1-6; no reliable D call. Germline-derived CDR1 and CDR2 are LNHDA and SQIVND (reference sequence). CDR3 length equals 14 residues. Trimming took off 2 bases at V and 13 bases at J, with 15 bases between the two ends. Here the CDR3 DNA reads TGTGCCAGTAGTATAAATATGGTTGCGGAGCCCCTCCACTTT. This gives the protein CASSINMVAEPLHF.

This clone was detected only a few times. This chain uses TRBV5-1 with TRBJ2-5; unclear D gene. The length of the CDR3 is 11 residues. Trimming cost V 4 bases and J 2 bases, with 3 bases left between them. Germline V gene data show CDR1 as SGHRS and CDR2 as YFSETQ. The CDR3: CASSQQETQYF. The CDR3 DNA reads TGCGCCAGCAGCCAGCAAGAGACCCAGTACTTC.

The J gene is TRBJ1-2, the V gene TRBV7-2, with TRBD1 matching over 9 bases. Germline-derived CDR1 and CDR2 are SGHTA and FQGNSA. V gave up 6 bases and J gave up 8 bases; unmatched junction bases: 16. The CDR3 spans 16 residues. The CDR3, as DNA: TGTGCCAGCAGGGCCGGGACAGGGTTTGCTGTGGGCGGCTACACCTTC. It yields the protein CASRAGTGFAVGGYTF.

The chain recombines TRBV29-1 with TRBJ2-3; a weak D match, TRBD2 (5 bases). Per the germline V gene, CDR1 is SQVTM and CDR2 is ANQGSEA. CDR3 length: 14 amino acids. V was shortened by 3 bases and J by 4 bases, with 14 bases between the two germline ends. CDR3 in amino acids: CSVDNGVAADTQYF. CDR3 coding DNA: TGCAGCGTTGATAACGGGGTGGCCGCAGATACGCAGTATTTT.

The chain has TRBV5-1 and TRBJ1-4; unclear D gene. The germline V and J ends were trimmed by 0 bases and 0 bases, with 6 bases remaining between them. Germline V CDR1 and CDR2: SGHRS, YFSETQ. This CDR3 has 15 residues. The CDR3 nucleotides read TGCGCCAGCAGCTTGGCCACTGCAACTAATGAAAAACTGTTTTTT. This translates into CASSLATATNEKLFF. Supplemented by reference TRBV5-1 and TRBJ1-4, the full variable domain reads KAGVTQTPRYLIKTRGQQVTLSCSPISGHRSVSWYQQTPGQGLQFLFEYFSETQRNKGNFPGRFSGRQFSNSRSEMNVSTLELGDSALYLCASSLATATNEKLFFGSGTQLSVL.

The V and J genes are TRBV29-1 and TRBJ2-2; D possibly corresponds to TRBD1 (6 bases). The ends were cut back, 2 bases at V and 4 bases at J, with 11 bases in the middle. Germline CDR1 is SQVTM and CDR2 is ANQGSEA. The length of the CDR3 is 14 residues. The CDR3 region is CSVERGRGTGELFF. DNA for the CDR3: TGCAGCGTTGAAAGGGGCAGGGGCACCGGGGAGCTGTTTTTT.

The rearrangement links TRBV23-1 to TRBJ2-7, with D possibly TRBD2 on 6 matching bases. TRBV23-1 counts as an open reading frame of uncertain function. The CDR3 runs 13 residues. The V gene lost 6 bases and the J gene lost 3 bases, with 12 bases spanning the gap. The CDR3 DNA reads as TGCGCCAGCAGCCCGGAGGGCTGCTACGAGCAGTACGTC. Protein: CASSPEGCYEQYV.

The CDR3 protein is CASSDEQGASPLHF. The CDR3 region has the DNA TGTGCCAGCAGTGATGAACAGGGGGCTTCACCCCTCCACTTT. The chain employs TRBV2 and TRBJ1-6; 9 bases are shared with TRBD1. Per the germline V gene, CDR1 is SNHLY and CDR2 is FYNNEI. The ends lost 3 bases at V and 9 bases at J; junction bases unmatched: 3. The CDR3 extends over 14 amino acids.

This sequence joins TRBV7-8 and TRBJ1-1; TRBD1 matches at 7 bases. The CDR3 spans 14 residues. Germline lookup yields CDR1 SGHVS and CDR2 FQNEAQ. Trimming at V came to 5 bases and at J to 3 bases, leaving 6 bases not matched to a gene. Here the CDR3 DNA reads TGTGCCAGCAGCCCCGGGGACAGTTACACTGAAGCTTTCTTT. This sequence encodes CASSPGDSYTEAFF.

In this sample, this clone turned up a few times. A read error may account for a junction end that differs from germline. This sequence joins TRBV6-4 and TRBJ1-6, with a possible D match to TRBD1 (5 bases). The length of the CDR3 is 11 residues. CDR1 MRHNA and CDR2 SNTAGT come from the germline V gene. CDR3 region: CASGTRAPRGF. The CDR3 coding sequence is TGTGCCAGCGGGACTAGGGCCCCGAGAGGATTT.

This chain links TRBV5-4 with TRBJ2-3; the match to TRBD2 covers 14 bases. The J segment lost 4 bases and the V segment lost 7 bases, leaving 8 bases of the junction unmatched. From germline, CDR1 is SGHNT and CDR2 YYREEE (reference sequence). This CDR3 region has 16 residues. The CDR3 is CASALTSGGASDTQYF. In DNA form, the CDR3 reads TGTGCCAGCGCACTGACTAGCGGGGGGGCTTCAGATACGCAGTATTTT.

The V call is TRBV30, the J call TRBJ2-2, with TRBD1 matching 12 bases. Germline assignment: CDR1 GTSNPN and CDR2 SVGIG (reference sequence). Trimming at V came to 1 base and at J to 6 bases, leaving 0 bases not matched to a gene. The CDR3 length is 14 residues. The CDR3 DNA follows: TGTGCCTGGAGTGGGGACAGGGGGCCCGGGGAGCTGTTTTTT. Its protein is CAWSGDRGPGELFF.

Here the CDR3 reads CASSLTGNTNTEAFF. The CDR3 DNA reads TGCGCCAGCAGCTTGACAGGCAATACTAACACTGAAGCTTTCTTT. The rearrangement uses TRBV5-1 and TRBJ1-1; D may be TRBD1 (5 bases). The CDR3 contains 15 residues. Germline CDR1 SGHRS, CDR2 YFSETQ. Between the trimmed V and J ends, which lost 1 base and 2 bases, there was a span of 12 bases.

On this clone itself: This same CDR3 is encoded by further DNA sequences in the sample. This chain connects TRBV2 to TRBJ1-5; 8 bases line up with TRBD1. The CDR3 totals 15 residues. The V segment lost 2 bases and the J segment 2 bases; nucleotides outside the gene matches: 2. The germline CDR1 and CDR2 sequences are SNHLY and FYNNEI. The CDR3 DNA is TGTGCCAGCAGTGAACAGGGGGCTGGCAATCAGCCCCAGCATTTT. Its protein is CASSEQGAGNQPQHF.

This clone occurred a few times. The rearrangement links TRBV6-1 to TRBJ1-6; D uncertain. The CDR3 contains 13 residues. Germline V gene lookup returns CDR1 MNHNS and CDR2 SASEGT. V shed 2 bases and J shed 9 bases, with 8 bases lying between them. The CDR3 region has the DNA TGTGCCAGCAGTGAAAGGGAGAGTTCACCCCTCCACTTT. As protein: CASSERESSPLHF.

This clone turned up a few times. V is TRBV6-5 and J is TRBJ1-1, with D perhaps TRBD1 (6 bases). V gave up 6 bases and J gave up 1 base, with 12 bases separating them. Per the germline V gene, CDR1 is MNHEY and CDR2 is SVGAGI. This CDR3 is built from 14 residues. CDR3 in amino acids: CASRRGGANTEAFF. The CDR3 bases are TGTGCCAGCAGAAGGGGGGGAGCGAACACTGAAGCTTTCTTT.

The rearrangement joins TRBV12-3 or TRBV12-4 to TRBJ2-5, with TRBD1 as a possible D gene (5 bases). The CDR3 contains 13 residues. Trimming cost V 7 bases and J 3 bases, with 12 bases left between them. CDR3 coding DNA: TGTGCCAGCACTCTGGACAAGAAAGAGACCCAGTACTTC. Its protein is CASTLDKKETQYF.

This chain connects TRBV2 to TRBJ1-2; the D is unclear. Germline CDR1 SNHLY, CDR2 FYNNEI. The CDR3 is 14 residues long. Trimming took off 5 bases at V and 4 bases at J, with 14 bases between the two ends. CDR3 nucleotide sequence: TGTGCCAGCAGTATTAGTGCAAACCTCTATGGCTACACCTTC. This gives the protein CASSISANLYGYTF.

The V call is TRBV29-1, the J call TRBJ1-2; D might be TRBD1 (6 bases). Trimming took 6 bases from V and 9 from J, leaving 14 bases between them. Germline lookup yields CDR1 SQVTM and CDR2 ANQGSEA. The CDR3 contains 11 residues. The CDR3 loop reads CSVRGGSRYTF. The CDR3 nucleotides are TGCAGCGTGAGGGGGGGCTCTCGCTACACCTTC.

The chain couples TRBV6-5 to TRBJ1-5; TRBD1 is a possible D gene (5 bases). Trimming took 5 bases from V and 3 from J, leaving 14 bases between them. CDR1 and CDR2 from the germline V gene are MNHEY and SVGAGI. This CDR3 is built from 15 residues. The chain's CDR3 is CASSRTRAANQPQHF. The CDR3 region has the DNA TGTGCCAGCAGTAGGACACGGGCGGCCAATCAGCCCCAGCATTTT.

The chain couples TRBV6-5 to TRBJ2-1, with TRBD2 matching over 11 bases. This CDR3 contains 14 residues. V gave up 6 bases and J gave up 5 bases; unmatched junction bases: 3. The germline gives CDR1 MNHEY, CDR2 SVGAGI. In nucleotides, the CDR3 is TGTGCCAGCAGGCCTAGCGGGGGGAACAATGAGCAGTTCTTC. This gives the protein CASRPSGGNNEQFF.